This passage covers 26 T cell receptor beta chains from one sample sequenced in a study of blood T cell repertoires in COVID-19. Here immunoSEQ multiplex PCR was the method, and the copy in TCRdb shows in-frame clones only, minus some. Of tens of thousands of clones in the sample, around 82% were seen once. The sample taken for sequencing was peripheral blood. The receptors shown here come from a man aged 40-49 years with acute or convalescent COVID-19.

This clone came up once. The chain is built from TRBV30 and TRBJ1-1; no clear D gene. Germline CDR1 reads GTSNPN; CDR2 reads SVGIG (reference sequence). This CDR3 is built from 16 residues. Trimming pared 6 bases from V and 0 bases from J, leaving 20 bases between. Here the CDR3 reads CACSPTAISLNTEAFF. The CDR3 coding sequence is TGTGCCTGCAGCCCAACAGCCATCTCCCTGAACACTGAAGCTTTCTTT.

This clone is a singleton in its sample. This rearrangement joins TRBV18 to TRBJ1-5; maybe TRBD1 (5 bases). The CDR3 totals 15 residues. The germline CDR1 and CDR2 sequences are KGHSH and LQKENI. V gave up 3 bases and J gave up 2 bases, with 11 bases separating them. DNA for the CDR3: TGTGCCAGCTCACCGACGACGGGGGGCAATCAGCCCCAGCATTTT. It translates to CASSPTTGGNQPQHF.

The chain combines TRBV3-1 (or the pseudogene TRBV3-2) with TRBJ2-7; D is unresolved. Germline V gene sequence: CDR1 LGHDT, CDR2 YNNKEL (reference sequence). The CDR3 spans 13 residues. V lost 0 bases and J lost 7, with 10 bases in between. CDR3 loop: CASSQDLTGEQYF. The CDR3 nucleotides read TGTGCCAGCAGCCAAGATTTGACGGGTGAGCAGTACTTC.

This chain links TRBV6-2 or TRBV6-3 with TRBJ1-5; D is uncertain. This CDR3 has 16 amino acids. Germline CDR1 and CDR2: MNHEY and SVGEGT. V was clipped by 2 bases and J by 2 bases, with 13 bases between them. The CDR3: CASSYPPRGRNQPQHF. The CDR3 DNA reads as TGTGCCAGCAGTTACCCCCCCCGCGGGCGCAATCAGCCCCAGCATTTT.

V and J are TRBV5-1 and TRBJ1-4, with 8 bases aligning to TRBD1. The CDR3 runs to 14 residues. Germline values: CDR1 SGHRS, CDR2 YFSETQ. Germline trimming cut 4 bases from V and 7 bases from J; bases unmatched to any gene: 6. The CDR3 nucleotides read TGCGCCAGCAGCGAGGACAGGGTGGTTGAAAAACTGTTTTTT. It yields the protein CASSEDRVVEKLFF.

The chain combines TRBV5-1 with TRBJ2-1; 7 bases align to TRBD2. Germline loops: CDR1 SGHRS, CDR2 YFSETQ. The V segment lost 0 bases and the J segment 8 bases; nucleotides outside the gene matches: 8. The CDR3 has 15 amino acids. CDR3: CASSLAGIREDEQFF. The CDR3, as DNA: TGCGCCAGCAGCTTGGCCGGGATACGGGAGGATGAGCAGTTCTTC.

This clone was recorded a few times. The rearrangement uses TRBV5-6 and TRBJ2-7; TRBD2 matches 9 bases. The CDR3 spans 15 residues. V lost 4 bases and J lost 7; bases outside the gene matches: 12. Germline CDR1 reads SGHDT; CDR2 reads YYEEEE. The CDR3 DNA reads as TGTGCCAGCAGCCTAGGTTTGGGACTAGCTAGTGAGCAGTACTTC. Translating gives CASSLGLGLASEQYF.

The rearrangement links TRBV18 to TRBJ1-6, with TRBD1 matching over 9 bases. CDR3 length equals 15 residues. V was pared by 5 bases and J by 7 bases, with 6 bases of the junction left unmatched. Germline CDR1 is KGHSH and CDR2 is LQKENI. CDR3 coding DNA: TGTGCCAGCTCAGCTGACAGGGGGTACAATTCACCCCTCCACTTT. This sequence encodes CASSADRGYNSPLHF.

This chain joins TRBV7-9 and TRBJ1-6; the match to TRBD1 covers 10 bases. This CDR3 contains 17 residues. With 1 base clipped from V and 9 bases from J, the junction kept 9 bases outside the gene matches. Germline V lookup: CDR1 SEHNR, CDR2 FQNEAQ (reference sequence). CDR3 coding DNA: TGTGCCAGCAGCTTAGGGTCCGGGACAGGGGTGAGTTCACCCCTCCACTTT. Translated: CASSLGSGTGVSSPLHF.

The chain joins TRBV27 to TRBJ1-6; D may be TRBD1 (6 bases). CDR1 is MNHEY, CDR2 SMNVEV, per germline (reference sequence). The CDR3 consists of 16 residues. V was trimmed by 5 bases and J by 10 bases, leaving 21 bases between them. The CDR3 is CASSATPQGNRSPLHF. CDR3 sequence (DNA): TGTGCCAGCAGTGCCACACCCCAGGGGAATAGGTCACCCCTCCACTTT.

The chain combines TRBV7-9 with TRBJ2-7; no clear D gene. Germline CDR1 SEHNR, CDR2 FQNEAQ (reference sequence). V was pared by 5 bases and J by 3 bases, with 8 bases between. The CDR3 loop spans 12 amino acids. CDR3 nucleotide sequence: TGTGCCAGCAGCGCGGTGGTCTACGAGCAGTACTTC. Translation: CASSAVVYEQYF.

The chain combines TRBV11-2 with TRBJ1-6; weak D call: TRBD1 (5 bases). This CDR3 contains 15 residues. The germline CDR1 and CDR2 sequences are SGHAT and FQNNGV. V dropped 5 bases and J dropped 8 bases, with 16 bases sitting between them. The chain's CDR3 is CASSPQGFDDSPLHF. DNA of the CDR3: TGTGCCAGCAGCCCTCAGGGCTTCGACGATTCACCCCTCCACTTT.

This clone was seen just once. This chain connects TRBV11-2 to TRBJ2-2; 10 bases map to TRBD1. The CDR3 covers 16 residues. Looked up from germline, CDR1 is SGHAT and CDR2 is FQNNGV. The trim removed 5 bases at V and 8 bases at J, leaving 11 bases unmatched. The CDR3 here is CASSHAWDRGGGELFF. Written as DNA, the CDR3 is TGTGCCAGCAGCCATGCTTGGGACAGGGGAGGTGGGGAGCTGTTTTTT.

CDR3 sequence reads: CASFPDRTEIDTGELFF. As DNA, the CDR3 is TGTGCCAGCTTCCCAGACAGGACAGAAATAGACACCGGGGAGCTGTTTTTT. The V call is TRBV7-9, the J call TRBJ2-2, with D possibly TRBD1 on 6 matching bases. CDR1 is SEHNR, CDR2 FQNEAQ, per germline (reference sequence). V was cut by 8 bases and J by 3 bases, with 22 bases left in between. The CDR3 spans 17 residues.

V and J are TRBV6-2 or TRBV6-3 and TRBJ1-4, with D possibly being TRBD1 (6 bases). Trimming pared 2 bases from V and 10 bases from J, leaving 14 bases between. The CDR3 sequence is 14 residues long. CDR1 MNHEY and CDR2 SVGEGT come from the germline V gene. The CDR3, as DNA: TGTGCCAGCAGTTACGGGGAGGGGGGGCGAAAACTGTTTTTT. Its translation is CASSYGEGGRKLFF.

The chain is built from TRBV7-3 and TRBJ2-3, with TRBD2 identical over 10 bases. The CDR3 is 17 amino acids. CDR1 SGHTA and CDR2 FQGTGA come from the germline V gene. J was trimmed by 1 base and V by 3 bases; bases with no gene match: 7. The DNA for the CDR3 is TGTGCCAGCAGCTTCCAGGCTAGCGGGGGAGGCACAGATACGCAGTATTTT. It codes for CASSFQASGGGTDTQYF.

This chain connects TRBV27 to TRBJ2-4, with 8 bases lining up with TRBD1. V trimming: 5 bases; J trimming: 3 bases; junction bases outside the gene matches: 6. The germline CDR1 and CDR2 sequences are MNHEY and SMNVEV (reference sequence). The CDR3 runs 15 residues. CDR3 coding DNA: TGTGCCAGCAGTACAGGGGGTGTCGGCAAAAACATTCAGTACTTC. It translates to CASSTGGVGKNIQYF.

The chain recombines TRBV10-3 with TRBJ1-1; possible D gene TRBD1, 6 bases. This CDR3 spans 13 amino acids. CDR1 ENHRY and CDR2 SYGVKD come from the germline V gene. The V end was cut by 11 bases, the J end by 0 bases, with 13 bases between. The CDR3 is CASSGQLNTEAFF. The CDR3 region has the DNA TGTGCCTCATCAGGACAGTTGAACACTGAAGCTTTCTTT.

The chain uses TRBV3-1 (or the pseudogene TRBV3-2) and TRBJ2-1, with no clear D. The CDR3 totals 12 residues. CDR1 and CDR2 from the germline V gene are LGHDT and YNNKEL (reference sequence). V was cut by 5 bases and J by 10 bases, with 12 bases left in between. The CDR3 nucleotides read TGTGCCAGCAGCGACCTCTGGGCGGAGCAGTTCTTC. Its protein product is CASSDLWAEQFF.

The chain is built from TRBV9 and TRBJ1-2; D may be TRBD1 (6 bases). Trimming shortened V by 3 bases and J by 4 bases, and 19 bases separated the two germline ends. Germline V lookup: CDR1 SGDLS, CDR2 YYNGEE. The CDR3 is made up of 16 amino acids. The chain's CDR3 is CASSGTATGTPYGYTF. As DNA, the CDR3 is TGTGCCAGCAGCGGAACCGCTACCGGGACACCCTATGGCTACACCTTC. Variable domain in full (rest from reference TRBV9 and TRBJ1-2): DSGVTQTPKHLITATGQRVTLRCSPRSGDLSVYWYQQSLDQGLQFLIQYYNGEERAKGNILERFSAQQFPDLHSELNLSSLELGDSALYFCASSGTATGTPYGYTFGSGTRLTVV.

The V gene is TRBV18, the J gene TRBJ1-1; 10 nucleotides agree with TRBD1. The CDR3 totals 13 residues. Germline trimming cut 3 bases from V and 6 bases from J; bases unmatched to any gene: 1. CDR1 and CDR2 (germline): KGHSH, LQKENI. In DNA form, the CDR3 reads TGTGCCAGCTCACCCGGACAGGGGGCTGAAGCTTTCTTT. The encoded protein is CASSPGQGAEAFF.

The V gene is TRBV4-2, the J gene TRBJ2-3; possibly TRBD1 for D (5 bases). V was clipped by 2 bases and J by 5 bases, with 14 bases between them. Germline-derived CDR1 and CDR2 are LGHNA and YNFKEQ. This CDR3 comprises 15 residues. DNA of the CDR3: TGTGCCAGCAGCCAAAGGGGCCAGGTTCAAGATACGCAGTATTTT. Its translation is CASSQRGQVQDTQYF.

This clone was detected a few times. The V gene is TRBV25-1, the J gene TRBJ2-7, with D possibly matching TRBD1 (6 bases). Germline CDR1 is MGHDK and CDR2 is SYGVNS. Trimming stripped 5 bases from V and 6 bases from J, with 20 bases between. This CDR3 spans 15 amino acids. This CDR3 is CASSPTGQTRGEQYF. The CDR3 bases are TGTGCCAGCAGTCCGACAGGCCAAACTCGAGGCGAGCAGTACTTC.

This chain joins TRBV4-3 and TRBJ1-1; 9 bases line up with TRBD1. Germline V gene data show CDR1 as LGHNA and CDR2 as YSLEER. The length of the CDR3 is 16 residues. The junction had 9 bases not matched to a gene; V was cut back by 0 bases and J by 7 bases. The CDR3 DNA sequence: TGCGCCAGCAGCCAAGATCGGGGCACAGGGGGCGGTGAAGCTTTCTTT. It codes for CASSQDRGTGGGEAFF.

The chain links TRBV30 to TRBJ1-5; D is undetermined. This CDR3 has 12 amino acids. The germline gives CDR1 GTSNPN, CDR2 SVGIG (reference sequence). Trimming removed 1 base from V and 4 bases from J, with 5 bases in between. The chain's CDR3 is CAWSDFNQPQHF. The CDR3 DNA reads as TGTGCCTGGAGTGACTTTAATCAGCCCCAGCATTTT.

The CDR3 DNA sequence: TGTGCCAGCACAGGGGGCACCGGGGAGCTGTTTTTT. Protein sequence: CASTGGTGELFF. The chain is built from TRBV2 and TRBJ2-2, with 7 bases matching TRBD1. The CDR3 is 12 residues long. The V gene's germline CDR1 is SNHLY and CDR2 FYNNEI. The V segment lost 7 bases and the J segment 4 bases; nucleotides outside the gene matches: 0.